This passage covers 9 T cell receptor beta chains from one sample sequenced in a study of T cell responses to AZD1222 COVID-19 vaccine. Assay used: immunoSEQ multiplex PCR; TCRdb lists only in-frame clones, some missing. The sample shows 210,000 or so clones, about 95% of them seen only once. Material: peripheral blood, obtained 28 days after the second dose of the MenACWY control vaccine. The receptors stem from an adult who received the MenACWY meningococcal vaccine as a control.

J is TRBJ1-5 and V is TRBV28; D is ambiguous. Germline CDR1 reads MDHEN; CDR2 reads SYDVKM. V lost 2 bases and J lost 4, with 9 bases in between. The CDR3 runs to 14 residues. CDR3 nucleotides: TGTGCCAGCAGTTTAGTCGCGCGTAATCAGCCCCAGCATTTT. Amino acids: CASSLVARNQPQHF.

The chain uses TRBV7-2 and TRBJ2-2; D remains unclear. Germline lookup yields CDR1 SGHTA and CDR2 FQGNSA. The CDR3 extends over 12 amino acids. Trimming removed 4 bases at V and 7 bases at J, with 7 bases between. The CDR3 nucleotides are TGTGCCAGCAGCTCCGCCGGCGGGGAGCTGTTTTTT. This translates into CASSSAGGELFF.

The chain recombines TRBV15 with TRBJ2-5; D is undetermined. V gave up 0 bases and J gave up 5 bases, with 13 bases separating them. CDR3 length: 15 residues. The germline V gene encodes CDR1 LNHNV and CDR2 YYDKDF (reference sequence). The DNA for the CDR3 is TGTGCCACCAGCAGAGATATTGCCCGGCCGGAGACCCAGTACTTC. Its translation: CATSRDIARPETQYF.

The V call is TRBV7-8, the J call TRBJ1-2; D may be TRBD1 (6 bases). Trimming pared 5 bases from V and 2 bases from J, leaving 9 bases between. The V gene's germline CDR1 is SGHVS and CDR2 FQNEAQ. The CDR3 totals 13 residues. CDR3 sequence (DNA): TGTGCCAGCAGCCATGACAGGAACTATGGCTACACCTTC. Translating gives CASSHDRNYGYTF.

V and J are TRBV6-5 and TRBJ1-2; D may be TRBD1 (5 bases). CDR1 is MNHEY and CDR2 is SVGAGI in the germline V gene. V lost 10 bases to trimming and J lost 1 base, with 13 bases between them. The CDR3 runs to 13 residues. The CDR3 is CATQGPLNYGYTF. CDR3 DNA: TGTGCCACCCAGGGACCTCTTAACTATGGCTACACCTTC.

This rearrangement joins TRBV7-9 to TRBJ2-2; D is perhaps TRBD1 (5 bases). This CDR3 has 14 residues. The germline V gene encodes CDR1 SEHNR and CDR2 FQNEAQ (reference sequence). Trimming cost V 10 bases and J 7 bases, with 19 bases left between them. The CDR3 loop reads CATALGRDVGELFF. The CDR3 coding sequence is TGTGCCACCGCACTGGGCAGGGATGTCGGGGAGCTGTTTTTT. The whole variable domain, remainder taken from reference TRBV7-9 and TRBJ2-2, is DTGVSQNPRHKITKRGQNVTFRCDPISEHNRLYWYRQTLGQGPEFLTYFQNEAQLEKSRLLSDRFSAERPKGSFSTLEIQRTEQGDSAMYLCATALGRDVGELFFGEGSRLTVL.

The CDR3 coding sequence is TGTGCCAGCAGCCAAGACCCCGACAATCAGCCCCAGCATTTT. It yields the protein CASSQDPDNQPQHF. The rearrangement uses TRBV4-2 and TRBJ1-5; D is undetermined. Germline CDR1 and CDR2: LGHNA and YNFKEQ. The CDR3 contains 14 residues. V dropped 0 bases and J dropped 3 bases, with 6 bases sitting between them.

The chain's CDR3 is CASSWAVNTEAFF. CDR3 coding DNA: TGTGCCAGCAGTTGGGCAGTGAACACTGAAGCTTTCTTT. This sequence joins TRBV12-3 or TRBV12-4 and TRBJ1-1; D ambiguous. The CDR3 consists of 13 residues. V dropped 4 bases and J dropped 0 bases, with 6 bases sitting between them.

The V call is TRBV7-2, the J call TRBJ2-7, with 9 bases fitting TRBD1. CDR1 and CDR2 from the germline V gene are SGHTA and FQGNSA. The CDR3 runs 14 residues. V trimming: 5 bases; J trimming: 7 bases; junction bases outside the gene matches: 9. The DNA of the CDR3 is TGTGCCAGCAGCCAACAGGGGGCGCCGGGGGAGCAGTACTTC. Encoded protein: CASSQQGAPGEQYF.